Listed below are T cell receptor beta chains from one sample, sequenced in a study of shared clonotypes between healthy human individuals. Data came from immunoSEQ multiplex PCR; TCRdb stores just in-frame clones and leaves some out. The sample holds about 2.1 million clones, 93% seen once. Sequencing input: naive CD8+ T cells from PBMCs. Receptors originate from a man aged 18 to 35 in good health. Some clones in this sample may be carry-over from other donors' samples. Both conserved end residues are part of each CDR3. A D gene is named only where the DNA matches it firmly. Size tells how often a clone was seen (once, few, many) or the class of an expanded clone, and some rows leave it out.

j_gene	abundance	v_gene	d_gene	CDR3nt	CDR3aa
TRBJ2-1	NA	TRBV7-9	NA	TGTGCCAGCAGCTCTGGGATCAATGAGCAGTTCTTC	CASSSGINEQFF
TRBJ2-5	NA	TRBV9	NA	TGTGCCAGCAGCGTAGGAGGCGAGGGGACCCAGTACTTC	CASSVGGEGTQYF
TRBJ2-3	NA	TRBV7-9	TRBD1	TGTGCCAGCAGCCCGCTGAGCCTTAGACAGGGCGTGGATACGCAGTATTTT	CASSPLSLRQGVDTQYF
TRBJ2-7	NA	TRBV6-5	TRBD2	TGTGCCAGCAGTTACGGGACTAGCGGGGGGGAAGAGCAGTACTTC	CASSYGTSGGEEQYF
TRBJ2-2	NA	TRBV9	NA	TGTGCCAGCAGCGGAGCGGAGGAGGGCACCGGGGAGCTGTTTTTT	CASSGAEEGTGELFF
TRBJ1-1	few	TRBV25-1	NA	TGTGCCAGCAGTAGCAACAGGGTTGCCACTGAAGCTTTCTTT	CASSSNRVATEAFF
TRBJ2-2	NA	TRBV27	TRBD1	TGTGCCAGCAGACCCAGACAGGGAACCGGGGAGCTGTTTTTT	CASRPRQGTGELFF
TRBJ1-2	NA	TRBV30	NA	TGTGCCTGGAATGTAGGGGCAGCCTCCGTCTATGGCTACACCTTC	CAWNVGAASVYGYTF
TRBJ2-1	NA	TRBV9	NA	TGTGCCAGCAGCGCCCTCGGACACCTCTACAATGAGCAGTTCTTC	CASSALGHLYNEQFF
TRBJ2-5	once	TRBV6-5	NA	TGTGCCAGCAGTCGCGAGGGGGGGAGCCAAGAGACCCAGTACTTC	CASSREGGSQETQYF
TRBJ1-5	NA	TRBV28	NA	TGTGCCAGCAGTTCCAGGTTTACCGGGACACCGCGGTGGACGCCTCTAGCCCAGCATTTT	CASSSRFTGTPRWTPLAQHF
TRBJ1-1	NA	TRBV6-6	TRBD1	TGTGCCAGCAGCACAGGGGTCACTGAAGCTTTCTTT	CASSTGVTEAFF
TRBJ2-4	NA	TRBV29-1	NA	TGCAGCGTTGAAAGTGGGAACATTCAGTACTTC	CSVESGNIQYF
TRBJ1-2	NA	TRBV28	NA	TGTGCCAGCCGGGACGGATTCTATGGCTACACCTTC	CASRDGFYGYTF
TRBJ1-4	NA	TRBV29-1	TRBD1	TGCAGCGCAAAACAGGGGTTTTATGAAAAACTGTTTTTT	CSAKQGFYEKLFF
TRBJ2-7	NA	TRBV7-6	TRBD1	TGTGCCAGCAGCTTATTCGCCCTGGACAGGGGGATTTCCTACGAGCAGTACTTC	CASSLFALDRGISYEQYF
TRBJ1-1	NA	TRBV5-4	NA	TGTGCCAGCAGCCCCGGGACGGGAATTATGAACACTGAAGCTTTCTTT	CASSPGTGIMNTEAFF
TRBJ2-2	NA	TRBV27	NA	TGTGCCAGCAGTCCAAACACCCCCACCCCACAGGGGAACACCGGGGAGCTGTTTTTT	CASSPNTPTPQGNTGELFF
TRBJ2-5	NA	TRBV14	NA	TGTGCCAGCAGCCAAGAGCGTCTCTTCCCGTTGACCCAGTACTTC	CASSQERLFPLTQYF
TRBJ1-3	NA	TRBV4-3	NA	TGCGCCAGCAGCCAAATGACAGCCGGTTCTGGAAACACCATATATTTT	CASSQMTAGSGNTIYF
TRBJ1-1	NA	TRBV7-9	NA	TGTGCCAGCAGCTTAGTATCCCAGGGGACCACTGAAGCTTTCTTT	CASSLVSQGTTEAFF
TRBJ1-1	NA	TRBV7-8	NA	TGTGCCAGCAGCCAACAAGGGGGGGCATGGGCTGAAGCTTTCTTT	CASSQQGGAWAEAFF
TRBJ2-1	NA	TRBV27	NA	TGTGCCAGCAGCAGTCAGGGTGAGCAGTTCTTC	CASSSQGEQFF
TRBJ2-7	NA	TRBV28	TRBD2	TGTGCCAGCAGCCGCACCGGGACTAGTGGCTACGAGCAGTACTTC	CASSRTGTSGYEQYF
TRBJ2-2	NA	TRBV5-4	TRBD1	TGTGCCAGCAGCTTGTACGGGACAGGGGTGACCGGGGAGCTGTTTTTT	CASSLYGTGVTGELFF
TRBJ2-1	NA	TRBV6-1	NA	TGTGCCAGCAGAGAGGGCTCCTACAATGAGCAGTTCTTC	CASREGSYNEQFF
TRBJ2-3	NA	TRBV11-1	TRBD2	TGTGCCAGCAGCTCCTCGGGGGGGGCATATACGCAGTATTTT	CASSSSGGAYTQYF
TRBJ2-4	NA	TRBV5-5	NA	TGTGCCAGCAGCTTTTCTCGCCGGAGTAGTGAAGCCAAAAACATTCAGTACTTC	CASSFSRRSSEAKNIQYF
TRBJ1-1	NA	TRBV11-2	TRBD1	TGTGCCAGCAGCTTAGATGACAGGGGGATGAACACTGAAGCTTTCTTT	CASSLDDRGMNTEAFF
TRBJ1-1	NA	TRBV5-4	NA	TGTGCCAGCAGCCCGGGACAGAACACTGAAGCTTTCTTT	CASSPGQNTEAFF
TRBJ2-1	NA	TRBV9	NA	TGTGCCAGCAGCGTAGGTTCGGGCGTGGTCTATGAGCAGTTCTTC	CASSVGSGVVYEQFF